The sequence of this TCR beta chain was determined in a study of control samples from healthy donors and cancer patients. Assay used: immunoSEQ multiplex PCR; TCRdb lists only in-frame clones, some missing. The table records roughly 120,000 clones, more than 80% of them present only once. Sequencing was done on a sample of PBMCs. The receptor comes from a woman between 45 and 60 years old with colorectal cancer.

For the CDR3, the DNA is TGTGCCACGGGAGGGACTAGGGGATACAATGAGCAGTTCTTC. It yields the protein CATGGTRGYNEQFF. The rearrangement joins TRBV24-1 to TRBJ2-1, with 8 nucleotides matching TRBD2. The CDR3 consists of 14 residues. With V trimmed by 10 bases and J by 4 bases, 8 bases remained unmatched. The V gene's germline CDR1 is KGHDR and CDR2 SFDVKD.